One sample yielded the 17 T cell receptor beta chains listed below, sequenced in a study of cytomegalovirus exposure and HLA in healthy donors. The PCR used 60 Vbeta and 13 Jbeta primers. The repertoire was sequenced with immunoSEQ multiplex PCR; TCRdb's copy has only in-frame clones and lacks some. The repertoire consists of approximately 210,000 clones, with roughly three quarters occurring once and the leading ten covering about 1.6%. What was sequenced was PBMCs. The receptors derive from a woman in her 50s in good health and CMV-seronegative.

This rearrangement joins TRBV6-5 to TRBJ1-2; 9 nucleotides line up with TRBD1. Germline CDR1 reads MNHEY; CDR2 reads SVGAGI. The CDR3 has 14 amino acids. J gave up 2 bases and V 6 bases, and 4 bases lay outside the gene matches. The CDR3 nucleotides are TGTGCCAGCAGAGCCGGACAGGGGAACTATGGCTACACCTTC. It yields the protein CASRAGQGNYGYTF.

The chain combines TRBV6-4 with TRBJ2-1, with 8 bases lining up with TRBD1. Unmatched junction bases numbered 3, after V lost 2 bases and J lost 9 bases. This CDR3 comprises 13 residues. Germline V gene sequence: CDR1 MRHNA, CDR2 SNTAGT. Here the CDR3 DNA reads TGTGCCAGCAGTGACGACAGGGGAAGTGAGCAGTTCTTC. This gives the protein CASSDDRGSEQFF.

DNA of the CDR3: TGTGCCAGCAGCTCAAGCGAAGAAGAGACCCAGTACTTC. The encoded protein is CASSSSEEETQYF. The chain uses TRBV2 and TRBJ2-5; D is unclear. Trimming shortened V by 6 bases and J by 3 bases, and 11 bases separated the two germline ends. Looked up from germline, CDR1 is SNHLY and CDR2 is FYNNEI. The CDR3 runs to 13 residues. Using reference TRBV2 and TRBJ2-5 for the parts outside the CDR3, the full variable domain is EPEVTQTPSHQVTQMGQEVILRCVPISNHLYFYWYRQILGQKVEFLVSFYNNEISEKSEIFDDQFSVERPDGSNFTLKIRSTKLEDSAMYFCASSSSEEETQYFGPGTRLLVL.

The chain couples TRBV2 to TRBJ2-5, with 9 bases lining up with TRBD2. This CDR3 is 14 amino acids long. Germline CDR1 SNHLY, CDR2 FYNNEI. With 6 bases clipped from V and 4 bases from J, the junction kept 6 bases outside the gene matches. The CDR3 DNA reads TGTGCCAGCAGGGGACTAGCCTCCGGAGAGACCCAGTACTTC. Protein product: CASRGLASGETQYF.

V is TRBV7-2 and J is TRBJ1-6, with 9 bases aligning to TRBD1. The trim removed 6 bases at V and 7 bases at J, leaving 7 bases unmatched. CDR1 and CDR2 (germline): SGHTA, FQGNSA. The CDR3 is made up of 15 amino acids. CDR3 sequence (DNA): TGTGCCAGCAGTACCACAGGGGGCTGGAATTCACCCCTCCACTTT. It yields the protein CASSTTGGWNSPLHF.

This clone showed up just once. The genes are TRBV7-2 and TRBJ2-5, with 10 bases matching TRBD2. The length of the CDR3 is 17 residues. With 1 base clipped from V and 0 bases from J, the junction kept 5 bases outside the gene matches. Looked up from germline, CDR1 is SGHTA and CDR2 is FQGNSA. The CDR3, as DNA: TGTGCCAGCAGCTTAGGTCCTAGCGGGGGTCACCAAGAGACCCAGTACTTC. It is translated as CASSLGPSGGHQETQYF.

V and J are TRBV11-2 and TRBJ1-6; 8 bases are shared with TRBD1. Germline CDR1 reads SGHAT; CDR2 reads FQNNGV. CDR3 length: 15 amino acids. V shed 0 bases and J 7 bases; nucleotides not matched to a gene: 2. The CDR3 is CASSLETGVNSPLHF. The CDR3 coding sequence is TGTGCCAGCAGCTTAGAGACAGGGGTCAATTCACCCCTCCACTTT.

This clone has a single count. CDR3 sequence: CASSRQVNQPQHF. The DNA for the CDR3 is TGTGCCAGCAGCCGACAGGTTAATCAGCCCCAGCATTTT. The chain combines TRBV7-2 with TRBJ1-5; D is possibly TRBD1 (6 bases). The CDR3 runs 13 residues. Germline CDR1 reads SGHTA; CDR2 reads FQGNSA. The ends were cut back, 5 bases at V and 4 bases at J, with 9 bases in the middle. The full variable domain, rest sourced from reference TRBV7-2 and TRBJ1-5, is GAGVSQSPSNKVTEKGKDVELRCDPISGHTALYWYRQSLGQGLEFLIYFQGNSAPDKSGLPSDRFSAERTGGSVSTLTIQRTQQEDSAVYLCASSRQVNQPQHFGDGTRLSIL.

The CDR3 spells CASSFGGNTDTQYF. CDR3 nucleotide sequence: TGTGCCAGCAGCTTCGGAGGAAACACAGATACGCAGTATTTT. The V gene is TRBV7-9, the J gene TRBJ2-3; TRBD2 might be the D (5 bases). The CDR3 has 14 amino acids. Trimming removed 3 bases at V and 2 bases at J, with 9 bases between. Germline loops: CDR1 SEHNR, CDR2 FQNEAQ (reference sequence).

The chain couples TRBV7-3 to TRBJ2-1; 7 positions agree with TRBD2. CDR3 length: 14 residues. V lost 3 bases, J lost 9 bases, and 8 bases stayed unmatched. Looked up from germline, CDR1 is SGHTA and CDR2 is FQGTGA. In DNA, the CDR3 is TGTGCCAGCAGCTTTTTACCGGGGGAGGGTGAGCAGTTCTTC. Its protein product is CASSFLPGEGEQFF.

The gene calls are TRBV7-9 and TRBJ1-2; D might be TRBD1 (5 bases). The CDR3 has 14 residues. CDR1 and CDR2 (germline): SEHNR, FQNEAQ (reference sequence). Trimming shortened V by 5 bases and J by 4 bases, and 14 bases separated the two germline ends. CDR3 DNA sequence: TGTGCCAGCAGCGTCGACAGCGAGCTCTATGGCTACACCTTC. Encoded protein: CASSVDSELYGYTF.

The J gene is TRBJ2-2, the V gene TRBV5-1; the D gene is possibly TRBD1 (5 bases). Trimming left V 0 bases short and J 4 bases short, with 10 bases between. The CDR3 totals 15 residues. Germline V gene data show CDR1 as SGHRS and CDR2 as YFSETQ. Here the CDR3 DNA reads TGCGCCAGCAGCTTGGGCAGGGTTACCACCGGGGAGCTGTTTTTT. The encoded protein is CASSLGRVTTGELFF. The complete variable domain, with remaining parts taken from reference TRBV5-1 and TRBJ2-2, reads KAGVTQTPRYLIKTRGQQVTLSCSPISGHRSVSWYQQTPGQGLQFLFEYFSETQRNKGNFPGRFSGRQFSNSRSEMNVSTLELGDSALYLCASSLGRVTTGELFFGEGSRLTVL.

This rearrangement joins TRBV7-2 to TRBJ2-7, with D unclear. Germline V gene lookup returns CDR1 SGHTA and CDR2 FQGNSA. Trimming took 2 bases from V and 7 from J, leaving 12 bases between them. CDR3 length: 13 amino acids. CDR3 sequence reads: CASSLTSAREQYF. CDR3 nucleotide sequence: TGTGCCAGCAGCTTAACCTCTGCGCGGGAGCAGTACTTC.

This chain links TRBV7-2 with TRBJ1-2; D ambiguous. The CDR3 consists of 14 residues. Germline CDR1 and CDR2: SGHTA and FQGNSA. The V end lost 5 bases, the J end lost 4 bases, and 14 bases lay between the germline ends. The CDR3 sequence is CASSPGSPGYGYTF. CDR3 bases: TGTGCCAGCAGCCCAGGCTCCCCCGGCTATGGCTACACCTTC.

This chain joins TRBV19 and TRBJ2-5; a possible D gene is TRBD2 (5 bases). Between the trimmed V and J ends, which lost 5 bases and 2 bases, there was a span of 15 bases. In germline, CDR1 is LNHDA, CDR2 SQIVND (reference sequence). This CDR3 contains 15 residues. The CDR3: CASSSLSVAQETQYF. CDR3 bases: TGTGCCAGTAGTTCCTTATCGGTAGCGCAAGAGACCCAGTACTTC.

There are a few counts of this clone. The chain recombines TRBV7-2 with TRBJ2-5, with TRBD1 identical over 7 bases. V was pared by 3 bases and J by 5 bases, with 0 bases of the junction left unmatched. Germline CDR1 SGHTA, CDR2 FQGNSA. This CDR3 contains 12 residues. The CDR3: CASSFRGETQYF. For the CDR3, the DNA is TGTGCCAGCAGCTTCAGGGGGGAGACCCAGTACTTC. The variable domain in full, with the rest retrieved from reference TRBV7-2 and TRBJ2-5, is GAGVSQSPSNKVTEKGKDVELRCDPISGHTALYWYRQSLGQGLEFLIYFQGNSAPDKSGLPSDRFSAERTGGSVSTLTIQRTQQEDSAVYLCASSFRGETQYFGPGTRLLVL.

The chain combines TRBV5-6 with TRBJ2-7; possible D gene TRBD1, 6 bases. The CDR3 has 15 residues. V was pared by 6 bases and J by 3 bases, with 19 bases between. Looked up from germline, CDR1 is SGHDT and CDR2 is YYEEEE. The CDR3 region has the DNA TGTGCCAGCACCCCATGGGGGCTTGCCAGCTACGAGCAGTACTTC. As protein: CASTPWGLASYEQYF.